This T cell receptor beta chain was obtained from a study of early T cells in non-severe SARS-CoV-2 infection. TCRdb fed the 5' RACE reads into MiXCR, producing one record per CDR3 protein. The top ten hold under 6.5% of the sample, which has roughly 49,000 distinct CDR3 sequences, about 4% seen once. This clonotype occurred a few times. Germline CDR1 SQVTM, CDR2 ANQGSEA. This CDR3 is 17 amino acids long. The J gene is TRBJ2-7, the V gene TRBV29-1, with 7 positions matching TRBD2. This TCR derives from an adult who was a healthcare worker with PCR-confirmed SARS-CoV-2 infection or an uninfected control (not recorded which). The sample consisted of whole blood. The DNA of the CDR3 is TGCAATGTGACGCGGGGGAAAAGGGTAAGGCCTGCCTACGAGCAGTACTTC. It encodes CNVTRGKRVRPAYEQYF.